This T cell receptor (beta chain) was recorded in a study of T cells in Graves' hyperthyroidism and ophthalmopathy. Turning to the study itself: Peripheral blood specimens were obtained at initial diagnosis, prior to any treatment. General observations from the study: The model forecast ophthalmopathy, anticipating it by a median around 6.5 months before onset. Blood samples included most of the expanded thyroid clonotypes exceeding 0.001.

Amplified TCR beta CDR3 regions derived from RNA transcripts. Primed by the HTBI set, a first-round RT-PCR was run on the TCR CDR3. MiXCR was run by TCRdb on the multiplex PCR reads, yielding one entry per CDR3 protein. The profile covers under 550,000 distinct CDR3 sequences, with 15% to 20% appearing a single time and 47% taken by the ten largest. This clonotype occurred a few times. Its antigen is still unknown. Diagnostic assessment was based on clinical symptoms, serum thyroxine and TRAb, thyroid ultrasound and orbital computed tomography. The CDR3 has 14 residues. V was clipped by 3 bases and J by 9 bases; unmatched bases: 7.

Sequenced: blood. The receptor comes from a man in his forties with Graves' ophthalmopathy. This chain connects TRBV12-3 or TRBV12-4 to TRBJ1-5; 8 nucleotides align to TRBD1. The CDR3 here is CASSLGTGVPPQHF. The CDR3 DNA reads TGTGCCAGCAGTTTGGGGACAGGCGTTCCGCCCCAGCATTTT.